This record covers a single T cell receptor (beta chain). Its antigen is unidentified. The junction and the germline gene differ at one end; a read error may be behind it. From the germline J gene comes the end of the CDR3, since the read stops 3 residues before it. The sample is drawn from a study of T cells in women clearing cervical HPV infection. As for the study in general: Control women cleared a single incident HPV16 infection within 12 months. Findings and caveats of the study: Repertoire richness, not evenness, was significantly elevated in CIN3+ cases versus controls.

The table came from immunoSEQ multiplex PCR; TCRdb's copy has only in-frame clones and leaves some out. This sample carries 30,000 to 35,000 clones, with roughly 6.5% going to the ten biggest clones. The germline gives CDR1 LGHNA, CDR2 YNFKEQ. This CDR3 contains 14 residues. Material for sequencing was blood buffy coat. The chain links TRBV4-2 to TRBJ2-2, with D possibly being TRBD1 (6 bases). This TCR was sampled from a woman aged 18 to 69 with a cervical HPV16 infection that either progressed to CIN3+ or cleared (not recorded which). The covered CDR3 bases are TGCGCCAGCAGCCAAGATAGGGGGACCGGAAGG. The encoded protein is CASSQDRGTGR. The full CDR3 sequence reads CASSQDRGTGRLFF.